The present T cell receptor beta chain was sequenced within a study of identical twins. Deletions cut 6 bases from V and 0 bases from J, with 27 bases between. Per germline, CDR1 SQVTM and CDR2 ANQGSEA. The CDR3 sequence is 19 residues long. TCRdb reprocessed the 5' RACE reads via MiXCR and lists one record per CDR3 protein. The sample lists roughly 500,000 distinct CDR3 sequences, 22% seen once, with around 0.91% in the top ten. This clonotype has more than one count but fewer than ten. The same data also contributed to another study, on T cells expressing NK-cell markers.

This sequence originates from a woman aged 18 to 35 in good health. The source material was CD4+ T cells sorted from blood. The chain is built from TRBV29-1 and TRBJ2-1, with a weak D call TRBD1 (6 bases). In DNA, the CDR3 is TGCAGCGTGCGATCGGGACAAGGTGGAAGGGGTAGCTCCTACAATGAGCAGTTCTTC. It specifies CSVRSGQGGRGSSYNEQFF.